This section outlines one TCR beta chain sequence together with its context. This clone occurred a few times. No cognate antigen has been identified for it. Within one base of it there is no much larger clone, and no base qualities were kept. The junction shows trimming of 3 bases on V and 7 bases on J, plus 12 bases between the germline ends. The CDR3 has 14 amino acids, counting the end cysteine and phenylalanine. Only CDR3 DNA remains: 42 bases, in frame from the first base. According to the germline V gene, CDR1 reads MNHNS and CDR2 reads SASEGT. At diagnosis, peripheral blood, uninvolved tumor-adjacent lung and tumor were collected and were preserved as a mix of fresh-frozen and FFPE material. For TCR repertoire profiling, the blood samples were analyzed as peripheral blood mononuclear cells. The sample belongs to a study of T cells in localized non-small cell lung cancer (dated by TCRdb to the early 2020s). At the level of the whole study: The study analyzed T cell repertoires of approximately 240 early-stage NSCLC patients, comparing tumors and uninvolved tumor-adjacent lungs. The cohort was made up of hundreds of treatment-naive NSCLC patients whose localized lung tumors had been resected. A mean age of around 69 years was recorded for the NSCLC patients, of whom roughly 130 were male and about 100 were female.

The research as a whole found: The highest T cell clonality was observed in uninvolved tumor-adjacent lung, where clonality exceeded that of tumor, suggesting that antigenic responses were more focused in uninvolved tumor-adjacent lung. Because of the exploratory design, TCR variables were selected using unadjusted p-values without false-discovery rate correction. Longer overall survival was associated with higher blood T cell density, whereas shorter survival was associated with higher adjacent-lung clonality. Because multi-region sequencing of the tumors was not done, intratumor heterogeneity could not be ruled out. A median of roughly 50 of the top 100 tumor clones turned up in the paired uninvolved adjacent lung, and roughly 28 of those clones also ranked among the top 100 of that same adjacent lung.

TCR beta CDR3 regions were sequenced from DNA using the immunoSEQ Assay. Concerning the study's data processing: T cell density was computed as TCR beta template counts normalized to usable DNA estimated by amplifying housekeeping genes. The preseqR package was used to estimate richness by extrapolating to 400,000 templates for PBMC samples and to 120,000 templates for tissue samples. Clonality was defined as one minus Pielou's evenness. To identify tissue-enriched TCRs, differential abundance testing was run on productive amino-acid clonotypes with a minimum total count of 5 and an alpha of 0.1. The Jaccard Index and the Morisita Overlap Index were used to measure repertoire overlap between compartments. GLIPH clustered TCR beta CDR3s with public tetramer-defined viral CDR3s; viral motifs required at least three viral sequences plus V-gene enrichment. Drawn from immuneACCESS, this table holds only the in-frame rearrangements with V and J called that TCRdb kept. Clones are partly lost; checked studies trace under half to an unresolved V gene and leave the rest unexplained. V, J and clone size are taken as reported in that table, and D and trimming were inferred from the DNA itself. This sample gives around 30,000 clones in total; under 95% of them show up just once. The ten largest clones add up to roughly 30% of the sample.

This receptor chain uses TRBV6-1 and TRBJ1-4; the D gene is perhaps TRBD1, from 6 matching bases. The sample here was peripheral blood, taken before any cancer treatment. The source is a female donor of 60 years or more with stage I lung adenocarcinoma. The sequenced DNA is TGTGCCAGCAGTGATGGTGTAGGGGGTGAAAAACTGTTTTTT. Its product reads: CASSDGVGGEKLFF.